This T cell receptor (beta chain) was documented in a study of blood T cell repertoires in COVID-19. Study summary: Acute and convalescent COVID-19 specimens originated in the United States, Italy and Spain. Nucleic acid was either cDNA or gDNA, and it came from T cells, B-cell-depleted T cells, or PBMCs.

The CDR3 is 14 amino acids. V was cut by 2 bases and J by 6 bases, with 14 bases left in between. CDR1 MNHEY and CDR2 SVGAGI come from the germline V gene. Per the authors' pipeline: Cell counts per sample came from amplifying reference gene primers. Clones were sequenced by immunoSEQ multiplex PCR, and TCRdb holds only the in-frame ones, with some missing. The V and J calls and clone size were taken over from that table, and D and trimming were inferred from the DNA. Among about 200,000 clones listed, over 75% were seen once. The material sequenced was peripheral blood. This chain uses TRBV6-5 with TRBJ2-7; D is perhaps TRBD1 (6 bases). This TCR was sampled from a middle-aged woman who had recovered from COVID-19. CDR3 bases: TGTGCCAGCAGTTACCGGACAGAAACCCCCGAGCAGTACTTC. Amino acids: CASSYRTETPEQYF.